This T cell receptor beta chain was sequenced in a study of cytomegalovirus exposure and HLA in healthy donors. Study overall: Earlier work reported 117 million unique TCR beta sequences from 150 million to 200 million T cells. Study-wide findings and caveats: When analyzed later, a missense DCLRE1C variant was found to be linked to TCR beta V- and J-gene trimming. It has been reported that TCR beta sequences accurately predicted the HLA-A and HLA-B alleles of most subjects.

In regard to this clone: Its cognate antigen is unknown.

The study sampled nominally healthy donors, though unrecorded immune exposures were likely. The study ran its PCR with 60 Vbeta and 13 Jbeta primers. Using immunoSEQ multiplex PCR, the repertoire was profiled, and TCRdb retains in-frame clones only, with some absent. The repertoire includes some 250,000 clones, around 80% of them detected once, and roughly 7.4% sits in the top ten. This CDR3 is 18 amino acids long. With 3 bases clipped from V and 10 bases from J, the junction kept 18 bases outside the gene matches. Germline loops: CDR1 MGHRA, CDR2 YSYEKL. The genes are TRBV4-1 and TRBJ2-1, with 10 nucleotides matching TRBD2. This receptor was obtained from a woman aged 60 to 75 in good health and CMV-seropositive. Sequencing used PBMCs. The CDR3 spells CASSQLLQTSGPKGEQFF. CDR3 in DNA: TGCGCCAGCAGCCAGCTCCTCCAGACTAGCGGGCCCAAAGGGGAGCAGTTCTTC.